Listed below are T cell receptor beta chains from one sample, sequenced in a study of siplizumab effects on memory and regulatory T cells. Only in-frame clones appear in the TCRdb table, and some are missing; sequencing was by immunoSEQ multiplex PCR. The sample carries 100,000 to 110,000 clones, over 90% recorded once. Material for sequencing was non-Treg CD4+ T cells sorted from blood. The receptor set was obtained from a human donor in good health. The CDR3 runs from the conserved cysteine through the conserved F or W. The order of the fields is V gene, J gene, D gene, clone size, CDR3 DNA, CDR3 protein. D genes are given only for firm matches. A clone size is listed for some rows: how often the clone was seen (once, few, many), or a class if it is expanded.

TRBV6-6	TRBJ1-5	NA	few	TGTGCCAGCAGTTACGGGTATAGCAATCAGCCCCAGCATTTT	CASSYGYSNQPQHF
TRBV5-1	TRBJ2-1	NA	NA	TGCGCCAGCAGCTGGCCGGATAACAATGAGCAGTTCTTC	CASSWPDNNEQFF
TRBV11-2	TRBJ2-1	NA	NA	TGTGCCAGCACCCGGGATTTATACGAGCAGTTCTTC	CASTRDLYEQFF
TRBV2	TRBJ2-1	TRBD1	NA	TGTGCCAGCAGCCGGGACAGGAATGAGCAGTTCTTC	CASSRDRNEQFF
TRBV27	TRBJ1-2	TRBD1	NA	TGTGCCAGCAAGAATCGGACAGGAGTCTATGGCTACACCTTC	CASKNRTGVYGYTF
TRBV2	TRBJ2-7	NA	NA	TGTGCCAGCAGTAAAAGCATCTTCGAGCAGTACTTC	CASSKSIFEQYF
TRBV6-1	TRBJ2-1	NA	NA	TGTGCCAGCAGTGAAGCGGGAGCCTCCTACAATGAGCAGTTCTTC	CASSEAGASYNEQFF
TRBV10-3	TRBJ2-7	TRBD1	NA	TGTGCCATCAGGGATGTCCGGACAGGGCTGGACGAGCAGTACTTC	CAIRDVRTGLDEQYF
TRBV16	TRBJ2-1	NA	NA	TGTGCCAGCAGCCGTGGAGGGGCTAGCGCGAACTACAATGAGCAGTTCTTC	CASSRGGASANYNEQFF
TRBV9	TRBJ1-2	TRBD1	NA	TGTGCCAGCAGCGCGACAGGGGATGGCTACACCTTC	CASSATGDGYTF
TRBV6-1	TRBJ1-4	NA	NA	TGTGCCAGCAGGAGACTTAATGAAAAACTGTTTTTT	CASRRLNEKLFF
TRBV7-2	TRBJ2-7	NA	NA	TGTGCCAGCAGCCGAGATAGAACCGAGCAGTACTTC	CASSRDRTEQYF
TRBV28	TRBJ2-7	NA	NA	TGTGCCAGCAGTTTATACAGGACCAACTACGAGCAGTACTTC	CASSLYRTNYEQYF
TRBV6-6	TRBJ1-1	NA	NA	TGTGCCAGCAGTGCCCCAGGGGTGAGCACTGAAGCTTTCTTT	CASSAPGVSTEAFF
TRBV19	TRBJ2-5	NA	NA	TGTGCCAGTAGTCCCGCGGGACACAGGTGGCAGGAGACCCAGTACTTC	CASSPAGHRWQETQYF
TRBV5-5	TRBJ2-2	NA	NA	TGTGCCAGCAGCTTGGTTCACACCGGGGAGCTGTTTTTT	CASSLVHTGELFF
TRBV5-4	TRBJ2-7	TRBD2	NA	TGTGCCAGCAGCTTGGGACTAGCGACTATCTACGAGCAGTACTTC	CASSLGLATIYEQYF
TRBV10-2	TRBJ2-7	NA	NA	TGCGCCAGCAGTGAGTCAGGGGGCTACGAGCAGTACTTC	CASSESGGYEQYF
TRBV11-2	TRBJ2-1	NA	NA	TGTGCCAGCACCCGGGACCTTTCCTACAATGAGCAGTTCTTC	CASTRDLSYNEQFF
TRBV7-3	TRBJ2-2	TRBD2	NA	TGTGCCAGCAGGCCCGGGACTAGCGGAATAACCGGGGAGCTGTTTTTT	CASRPGTSGITGELFF
TRBV5-4	TRBJ2-1	NA	NA	TGTGCCAGCAGCGCCCGAGCCGACAATGAGCAGTTCTTC	CASSARADNEQFF
TRBV6-4	TRBJ2-3	NA	NA	TGTGCCAGCAGTCCAGATGGAGCTCTCACAGATACGCAGTATTTT	CASSPDGALTDTQYF
TRBV19	TRBJ1-5	NA	once	TGTGCCAGTAGTATGTATGCCAATCAGCCCCAGCATTTT	CASSMYANQPQHF
TRBV7-3	TRBJ2-5	NA	NA	TGTGCCAGCAGCTCCGGAGGCGGCGCGGAGACCCAGTACTTC	CASSSGGGAETQYF
TRBV5-1	TRBJ1-2	NA	NA	TGCGCCAGCAGCCCAATACTTGACGGGAGGGCGTATGGCTACACCTTC	CASSPILDGRAYGYTF
TRBV7-3	TRBJ2-3	NA	NA	TGTGCCAGCAGCGCAGACGGGGATACGCAGTATTTT	CASSADGDTQYF
TRBV18	TRBJ2-4	NA	NA	TGTGCCAGCTCACCCGGGAACAAAAACATTCAGTACTTC	CASSPGNKNIQYF
TRBV28	TRBJ1-5	NA	few	TGTGCCAGCAGGGTCGGGCGTTATCAGCCCCAGCATTTT	CASRVGRYQPQHF
TRBV6-1	TRBJ1-6	NA	NA	TGTGCCAGCAGGATGGACGGAGGGATCTCGGCACCCTTCCACTTT	CASRMDGGISAPFHF
TRBV10-2	TRBJ2-7	NA	NA	TGCGCCAGCACCCGGGTTGGAAACTACGAGCAGTACTTC	CASTRVGNYEQYF
TRBV9	TRBJ2-2	NA	NA	TGTGCCAGCAGCGTACGTCGAATGGCGAACACCGGGGAGCTGTTTTTT	CASSVRRMANTGELFF
TRBV19	TRBJ1-1	TRBD1	NA	TGTGCCAGTAGGCCGGGACAGCTTAACACTGAAGCTTTCTTT	CASRPGQLNTEAFF
TRBV5-1	TRBJ2-2	TRBD2	once	TGCGCCAGCAGCTTTCTAGCGGGAGGCGGAGGGGAGCTGTTTTTT	CASSFLAGGGGELFF
TRBV2	TRBJ1-4	NA	NA	TGTGCCAGCAGTACGGACCCAACTAATGAAAAACTGTTTTTT	CASSTDPTNEKLFF
TRBV30	TRBJ1-2	TRBD1	NA	TGTGCCTGGAGTGCCCTCCGGGACAGGAACTATGGCTACACCTTC	CAWSALRDRNYGYTF
TRBV7-6	TRBJ1-2	TRBD1	NA	TGTGCCAGCAGACGTACAGGGGAACCTGGCTACACCTTC	CASRRTGEPGYTF
TRBV28	TRBJ2-1	TRBD2	NA	TGTGCCAGCAGTTTAAGCGGTCTAGCGGCCCCACGCAGCTCCTACAATGAGCAGTTCTTC	CASSLSGLAAPRSSYNEQFF
TRBV4-1	TRBJ2-7	NA	NA	TGCGCCAGCAGCCAACCTACAAGGACTAACGAGCAGTACTTC	CASSQPTRTNEQYF
TRBV15	TRBJ1-4	TRBD1	NA	TGTGCCACCAGCAGAGGCGCAGGGGGAGATGAAAAACTGTTTTTT	CATSRGAGGDEKLFF
TRBV5-1	TRBJ2-5	NA	NA	TGCGCCAGCAGTCCGGGGGATCAAGAGACCCAGTACTTC	CASSPGDQETQYF
TRBV2	TRBJ2-7	TRBD1	NA	TGTGCCAGCAGTGGGACAGGGCGAGTAAGCTCCTACGAGCAGTACTTC	CASSGTGRVSSYEQYF
TRBV19	TRBJ2-1	NA	NA	TGTGCCAGTAGTTTGAATGTCTACAATGAGCAGTTCTTC	CASSLNVYNEQFF